Following are 28 T cell receptor beta chains from one sample sequenced in a study of CD8+ T cells in alopecia areata. Treatment meaning: oral pan-JAK inhibitor, 5-10 mg twice daily. Sequencing used cDNA as its template, made by extracting RNA and reverse transcribing it. The data were produced by immunoSEQ multiplex PCR, yet TCRdb's version contains in-frame clones alone and is incomplete. This sample has a few hundred thousand clones; 43% occur once, and the top ten carry around 2.8%. The sequencing here drew on CD4+ T cells sorted from blood, taken between weeks 36 and 40, from a patient treated with tofacitinib. These TCRs come from a human donor with alopecia areata.

The genes are TRBV6-5 and TRBJ1-4; no clear D gene. Germline lookup yields CDR1 MNHEY and CDR2 SVGAGI. Trimming removed 8 bases at V and 0 bases at J, with 7 bases between. There are 13 residues in the CDR3. The CDR3 DNA follows: TGTGCCAGCGGCAGAACAACTAATGAAAAACTGTTTTTT. Amino acids: CASGRTTNEKLFF.

The genes are TRBV5-6 and TRBJ2-1; D is perhaps TRBD2 (7 bases). CDR1 and CDR2 (germline): SGHDT, YYEEEE. This CDR3 contains 17 residues. V lost 3 bases to trimming and J lost 5 bases, with 21 bases between them. The DNA of the CDR3 is TGTGCCAGCAGCTGGGGGGGCCTAGCGACTACCGACAATGAGCAGTTCTTC. This codes for CASSWGGLATTDNEQFF. Looking up the rest from reference TRBV5-6 and TRBJ2-1 gives the full variable domain: DAGVTQSPTHLIKTRGQQVTLRCSPKSGHDTVSWYQQALGQGPQFIFQYYEEEERQRGNFPDRFSGHQFPNYSSELNVNALLLGDSALYLCASSWGGLATTDNEQFFGPGTRLTVL.

The chain carries TRBV15 and TRBJ2-3; 9 bases fit TRBD1. Germline CDR1 reads LNHNV; CDR2 reads YYDKDF (reference sequence). This CDR3 contains 15 residues. With V trimmed by 5 bases and J by 3 bases, 6 bases remained unmatched. The CDR3 loop reads CATSARDRVTDTQYF. The CDR3 nucleotides are TGTGCCACCAGCGCCCGGGACAGGGTGACAGATACGCAGTATTTT.

Of note for this clone: Different DNA sequences within this sample yield the same CDR3. J is TRBJ2-7 and V is TRBV5-1; no firm D call. Germline V gene data show CDR1 as SGHRS and CDR2 as YFSETQ. The V end lost 0 bases, the J end lost 3 bases, and 1 base lay between the germline ends. The CDR3 extends over 11 amino acids. This CDR3 is CASSLGYEQYF. In nucleotides, the CDR3 is TGCGCCAGCAGCTTGGGCTACGAGCAGTACTTC. Full variable domain (missing parts from reference TRBV5-1 and TRBJ2-7): KAGVTQTPRYLIKTRGQQVTLSCSPISGHRSVSWYQQTPGQGLQFLFEYFSETQRNKGNFPGRFSGRQFSNSRSEMNVSTLELGDSALYLCASSLGYEQYFGPGTRLTVT.

The chain uses TRBV2 and TRBJ2-7, with 14 nucleotides matching TRBD2. The CDR3 is made up of 16 amino acids. Germline V CDR1 and CDR2: SNHLY, FYNNEI. J lost 3 bases, V lost 7 bases, and 8 bases had no gene match. CDR3 protein: CASKGLAGVARYEQYF. DNA of the CDR3: TGTGCCAGCAAGGGACTAGCGGGAGTGGCCCGCTACGAGCAGTACTTC.

This chain connects TRBV4-1 to TRBJ2-7; TRBD1 is a possible D gene (5 bases). CDR1 MGHRA and CDR2 YSYEKL come from the germline V gene. V lost 4 bases and J 5 bases, leaving 12 bases between the germline ends. The CDR3 totals 13 residues. CDR3 residues: CASSPVTANEQYF. The CDR3 DNA follows: TGCGCCAGCAGCCCTGTGACAGCCAACGAGCAGTACTTC.

The chain combines TRBV5-1 with TRBJ1-5; 8 bases map to TRBD1. Germline CDR1 SGHRS, CDR2 YFSETQ. The CDR3 runs 14 residues. V shed 4 bases, J shed 6 bases, and the junction held 6 bases outside the gene matches. CDR3 coding DNA: TGCGCCAGCAGCGTACAGGGGGAAGGTCAGCCCCAGCATTTT. This gives the protein CASSVQGEGQPQHF. The full variable domain, its missing parts supplied by reference TRBV5-1 and TRBJ1-5, is KAGVTQTPRYLIKTRGQQVTLSCSPISGHRSVSWYQQTPGQGLQFLFEYFSETQRNKGNFPGRFSGRQFSNSRSEMNVSTLELGDSALYLCASSVQGEGQPQHFGDGTRLSIL.

The chain combines TRBV2 with TRBJ2-7; 11 positions agree with TRBD1. V dropped 6 bases and J dropped 5; count of bases not matched to a gene: 6. Germline values: CDR1 SNHLY, CDR2 FYNNEI. CDR3 length equals 14 residues. The DNA for the CDR3 is TGTGCCAGCAGCCAGGACAGGGGGCCTCACGAGCAGTACTTC. Protein product: CASSQDRGPHEQYF.

A word on this clone: In the same sample, other DNA sequences code for this CDR3. The rearrangement uses TRBV6-5 and TRBJ2-7; D unclear. The CDR3 extends over 11 amino acids. CDR1 and CDR2 (germline): MNHEY, SVGAGI. Trimming left V 6 bases short and J 1 base short, with 4 bases between. CDR3 protein: CASRTSYEQYF. The CDR3 region has the DNA TGTGCCAGCAGGACGTCCTACGAGCAGTACTTC.

Notes on this clone: This sample also contains other DNA sequences that code for the same CDR3. This chain links TRBV15 with TRBJ1-5, with a weak D call TRBD1 (5 bases). Trimming took off 0 bases at V and 4 bases at J, with 7 bases between the two ends. This CDR3 has 14 amino acids. The germline V gene encodes CDR1 LNHNV and CDR2 YYDKDF (reference sequence). Here the CDR3 DNA reads TGTGCCACCAGCAGAGATCGGGGGAATCAGCCCCAGCATTTT. Protein: CATSRDRGNQPQHF.

This clone was found a few times. CDR3 sequence: CASSLSTSGRATDTQYF. Here the CDR3 DNA reads TGTGCCAGCAGTTTAAGTACTAGCGGGAGGGCTACAGATACGCAGTATTTT. The chain employs TRBV28 and TRBJ2-3, with TRBD2 matching over 13 bases. The CDR3 covers 17 residues. Germline-derived CDR1 and CDR2 are MDHEN and SYDVKM. Losses at the gene ends were 2 bases for V and 3 bases for J; bases not matched to a gene: 5.

This clone was seen a handful of times. The chain is built from TRBV5-8 and TRBJ1-2, with 7 bases fitting TRBD1. The CDR3 is made up of 14 amino acids. Trimming at V came to 3 bases and at J to 4 bases, leaving 6 bases not matched to a gene. CDR1 and CDR2 (germline): SGHTS, YDEGEE. The CDR3 nucleotides read TGTGCCAGCAGCTCCAGGGGGTTGGGCTATGGCTACACCTTC. Translating gives CASSSRGLGYGYTF.

V gene TRBV30 combines with J gene TRBJ2-2; D is uncertain. Per the germline V gene, CDR1 is GTSNPN and CDR2 is SVGIG (reference sequence). The V end lost 3 bases, the J end lost 6 bases, and 8 bases lay between the germline ends. The CDR3 is 12 residues long. The CDR3 loop is CAWRPPSGELFF. The CDR3 DNA sequence: TGTGCCTGGAGGCCCCCGTCCGGGGAGCTGTTTTTT.

This clone was counted a single time. The V and J genes are TRBV29-1 and TRBJ1-4; D might be TRBD1 (5 bases). This CDR3 has 14 residues. Germline V gene lookup returns CDR1 SQVTM and CDR2 ANQGSEA. The V end was cut by 6 bases, the J end by 3 bases, with 14 bases between. CDR3 protein: CSVMGTGANEKLFF. The CDR3 DNA reads TGCAGCGTAATGGGCACAGGCGCTAATGAAAAACTGTTTTTT.

This clone was observed a few times. V and J are TRBV27 and TRBJ2-5, with TRBD2 matching 7 bases. The DNA end lines up better with TRBJ2-7; the J call may be wrong. The CDR3 length is 15 residues. Germline CDR1 reads MNHEY; CDR2 reads SMNVEV (reference sequence). Written as DNA, the CDR3 is TGTGCCAGCAGCAAACCGGCTAGCGGCACCTACGAGCAGTACTTC. Its protein is CASSKPASGTYEQYF.

The V and J genes are TRBV4-1 and TRBJ1-1, with D hard to call. Per germline, CDR1 MGHRA and CDR2 YSYEKL. Deletions cut 4 bases from V and 1 base from J, with 16 bases between. The CDR3 runs 16 residues. The CDR3 coding sequence is TGCGCCAGCAGCCGCGCGGGTTTGGGTGGGAACACTGAAGCTTTCTTT. Protein product: CASSRAGLGGNTEAFF.

This chain links TRBV25-1 with TRBJ2-1; 8 nucleotides line up with TRBD1. CDR3 length equals 16 residues. Per germline, CDR1 MGHDK and CDR2 SYGVNS. The V and J ends lost 2 bases and 0 bases, in that order; junction bases with no gene match: 3. The CDR3 protein is CASSENRGVSYNEQFF. In DNA, the CDR3 is TGTGCCAGCAGTGAAAACAGGGGGGTCTCCTACAATGAGCAGTTCTTC.

The chain couples TRBV5-6 to TRBJ2-1; TRBD2 agrees at 11 bases. This CDR3 has 13 residues. Unmatched junction bases numbered 0, after V lost 1 base and J lost 9 bases. Germline-derived CDR1 and CDR2 are SGHDT and YYEEEE. Written as DNA, the CDR3 is TGTGCCAGCAGCTTGACTAGCGGGAGTGAGCAGTTCTTC. Its protein is CASSLTSGSEQFF.

The chain joins TRBV15 to TRBJ2-2; tentatively, D is TRBD2 (6 bases). The V and J ends lost 1 base and 3 bases respectively, with 6 bases between them. Germline CDR1 LNHNV, CDR2 YYDKDF (reference sequence). This CDR3 contains 14 residues. The CDR3 sequence: CATSRASDTGELFF. The CDR3 coding sequence is TGTGCCACCAGCAGAGCTAGCGACACCGGGGAGCTGTTTTTT.

The chain uses TRBV29-1 and TRBJ1-1; possible D gene TRBD1, 5 bases. The CDR3 sequence is 14 residues long. Germline CDR1 SQVTM, CDR2 ANQGSEA. V was cut by 7 bases and J by 0 bases, with 15 bases left in between. DNA of the CDR3: TGCAGCGCCTCGGGGACGGTGATGAACACTGAAGCTTTCTTT. It translates to CSASGTVMNTEAFF.

In its sample, this clone was seen a few times. The chain is built from TRBV2 and TRBJ2-3, with 7 bases that match TRBD2. Germline lookup yields CDR1 SNHLY and CDR2 FYNNEI. The V segment lost 6 bases and the J segment 1 base; nucleotides outside the gene matches: 10. CDR3 size: 16 residues. CDR3 nucleotides: TGTGCCAGCAGCCCCATAGCGGGCGGGGGCACAGATACGCAGTATTTT. Encoded protein: CASSPIAGGGTDTQYF.

V gene TRBV27 combines with J gene TRBJ1-3, with no clear D. V shed 3 bases and J shed 1 base, with 7 bases lying between them. The CDR3 spans 14 residues. Germline CDR1 MNHEY, CDR2 SMNVEV (reference sequence). The CDR3 DNA reads as TGTGCCAGCAGTTTGCGGTATTCTGGAAACACCATATATTTT. It specifies CASSLRYSGNTIYF.

This chain uses TRBV30 with TRBJ1-2; a weak D match, TRBD1 (5 bases). Germline CDR1 and CDR2: GTSNPN and SVGIG (reference sequence). Trimming shortened V by 2 bases and J by 4 bases, and 11 bases separated the two germline ends. The CDR3 is 13 amino acids. CDR3 in amino acids: CAWSSGVGYGYTF. The CDR3 bases are TGTGCCTGGAGTTCGGGGGTGGGCTATGGCTACACCTTC.

The chain is built from TRBV4-1 and TRBJ2-3; 7 bases fit TRBD1. Per germline, CDR1 MGHRA and CDR2 YSYEKL. Unmatched junction bases numbered 7, after V lost 3 bases and J lost 4 bases. The CDR3 runs to 15 residues. CDR3 residues: CASSQDRSWADTQYF. CDR3 coding DNA: TGCGCCAGCAGCCAGGACAGGAGTTGGGCAGATACGCAGTATTTT.

This clone showed up just a few times. This rearrangement joins TRBV29-1 to TRBJ2-2, with D perhaps matching TRBD2 (5 bases). The CDR3 length is 14 residues. Looked up from germline, CDR1 is SQVTM and CDR2 is ANQGSEA. Trimming left V 4 bases short and J 0 bases short, with 9 bases between. This CDR3 is CSVGYGTNTGELFF. Here the CDR3 DNA reads TGCAGCGTTGGTTACGGGACGAACACCGGGGAGCTGTTTTTT.

This clone has a handful of counts. The chain links TRBV29-1 to TRBJ2-1; no definite D call. The V end was cut by 2 bases, the J end by 10 bases, with 12 bases between. The germline gives CDR1 SQVTM, CDR2 ANQGSEA. CDR3 length equals 12 residues. The DNA for the CDR3 is TGCAGCGTTGAAATGACATATAACGAGCAGTTCTTC. Its protein product is CSVEMTYNEQFF.

This chain joins TRBV6-5 and TRBJ1-4; 7 bases match TRBD1. CDR3 length equals 13 residues. CDR1 is MNHEY, CDR2 SVGAGI, per germline. Trimming at V came to 5 bases and at J to 10 bases, leaving 7 bases not matched to a gene. The CDR3 DNA reads TGTGCCAGCAGTGGAAGACAGGGAGGAAAACTGTTTTTT. It is translated as CASSGRQGGKLFF.

This clone was observed a handful of times. A read error may account for a junction end that differs from germline. The chain joins TRBV19 to TRBJ2-1; 9 bases are shared with TRBD2. Germline lookup yields CDR1 LNHDA and CDR2 SQIVND (reference sequence). The CDR3 length is 14 residues. The CDR3 loop is CASSIVGTSLYRVF. CDR3 in DNA: TGTGCCAGTAGTATTGTGGGGACTAGCTTGTATCGGGTCTTC.